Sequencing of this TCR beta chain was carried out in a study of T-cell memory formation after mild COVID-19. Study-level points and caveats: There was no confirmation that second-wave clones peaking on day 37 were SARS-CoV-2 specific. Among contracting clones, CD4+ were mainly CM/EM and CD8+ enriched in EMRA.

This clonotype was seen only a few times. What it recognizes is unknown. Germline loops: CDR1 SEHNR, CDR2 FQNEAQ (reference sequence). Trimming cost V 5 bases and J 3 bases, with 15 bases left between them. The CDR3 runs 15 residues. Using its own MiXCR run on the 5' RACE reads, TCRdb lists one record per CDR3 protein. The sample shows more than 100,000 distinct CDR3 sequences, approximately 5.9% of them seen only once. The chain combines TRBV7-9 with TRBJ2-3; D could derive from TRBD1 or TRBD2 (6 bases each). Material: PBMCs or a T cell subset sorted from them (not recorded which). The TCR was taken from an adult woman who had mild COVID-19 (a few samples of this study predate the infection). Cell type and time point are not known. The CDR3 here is CASSLWGGTTDTQYF. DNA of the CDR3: TGTGCCAGCAGCCTCTGGGGCGGGACAACAGATACGCAGTATTTT.